The rows below give T cell receptor beta chains drawn from one sample of a study of shared clonotypes between healthy human individuals. Here immunoSEQ multiplex PCR was the method, and the copy in TCRdb shows in-frame clones only, minus some. The sample includes about 680,000 clones, 92% seen only once; the top ten take 24%. The material sequenced was naive CD8+ T cells sorted from blood. Every receptor here comes from a young man in good health. Both conserved end residues are part of each CDR3. A D gene is named only where the DNA matches it firmly. Clone size is not always given. Where it is, it says once, few, many or a class for expanded clones.

TRBV7-6	TRBD2	.	TRBJ2-7	CASSEGLAFHEQYF	TGTGCCAGCAGCGAGGGACTAGCCTTCCACGAGCAGTACTTC
TRBV7-3	.	.	TRBJ2-1	CASSRTSYNEQFF	TGTGCCAGCTCGAGGACGTCCTACAATGAGCAGTTCTTC
TRBV4-3	TRBD2	.	TRBJ2-7	CASSQPGLAGHEQYF	TGCGCCAGCAGCCAACCGGGACTAGCTGGCCACGAGCAGTACTTC
TRBV4-1	TRBD2	.	TRBJ2-5	CASSQGELAAVETQYF	TGCGCCAGCAGCCAAGGCGAACTAGCGGCCGTAGAGACCCAGTACTTC
TRBV29-1	TRBD2	.	TRBJ2-1	CSVVGTSGSSYNEQFF	TGCAGCGTAGTTGGGACTAGCGGGAGCTCCTACAATGAGCAGTTCTTC
TRBV25-1	TRBD2	.	TRBJ2-7	CASSEASGSYEQYF	TGTGCCAGCAGTGAAGCTAGCGGGAGCTACGAGCAGTACTTC
TRBV2	TRBD1	.	TRBJ1-2	CASRGGQGLYGYTF	TGTGCCAGCAGGGGGGGACAGGGGCTCTATGGCTACACCTTC
TRBV27	TRBD2	.	TRBJ2-1	CASGLAGINEQFF	TGTGCCAGCGGCCTAGCGGGAATTAATGAGCAGTTCTTC
TRBV5-1	.	.	TRBJ2-7	CASSLYASSYEQYF	TGCGCCAGCAGCTTGTATGCCAGCTCCTACGAGCAGTACTTC
TRBV7-9	TRBD1	.	TRBJ2-2	CASSLNRGLDTGELFF	TGTGCCAGCAGCTTAAACAGGGGGCTCGACACCGGGGAGCTGTTTTTT
TRBV2	.	.	TRBJ1-5	CASSAGYQPQHF	TGTGCCAGCAGTGCGGGGTACCAGCCCCAGCATTTT
TRBV19	TRBD1	.	TRBJ1-5	CASSAPGGTAYSNQPQHF	TGTGCCAGTAGTGCACCCGGGGGGACAGCATATAGCAATCAGCCCCAGCATTTT
TRBV19	.	.	TRBJ2-3	CAGGRPDTQYF	TGTGCAGGCGGGCGGCCAGATACGCAGTATTTT
TRBV7-2	.	.	TRBJ2-7	CASSLSDEQYF	TGTGCCAGCAGCTTATCCGACGAGCAGTACTTC
TRBV11-3	.	once	TRBJ2-1	CASSPFRASSSYNEQFF	TGTGCCAGCAGCCCCTTCAGGGCTAGCAGCTCCTACAATGAGCAGTTCTTC
TRBV27	.	.	TRBJ2-7	CASSFSGSNYEQYF	TGTGCCAGCAGTTTTTCAGGGTCAAACTACGAGCAGTACTTC
TRBV6-1	.	.	TRBJ2-7	CASSLTGSYEQYF	TGTGCCAGCAGCCTTACAGGGTCCTACGAGCAGTACTTC
TRBV5-1	TRBD2	.	TRBJ2-1	CASSSRLAGVLGDNEQFF	TGCGCCAGCAGCTCGCGACTAGCGGGAGTTTTAGGCGACAATGAGCAGTTCTTC
TRBV7-3	.	.	TRBJ2-2	CASSLTPGKDTGELFF	TGTGCCAGCAGCTTAACTCCCGGGAAAGACACCGGGGAGCTGTTTTTT
TRBV21-1	.	once	TRBJ2-7	CASSIRAGKSYEQYF	TGTGCCAGCAGCATCAGGGCAGGGAAATCCTACGAGCAGTACTTC
TRBV19	.	few	TRBJ2-2	CASSPRGSITGELFF	TGTGCCAGTAGTCCCCGCGGATCAATCACCGGGGAGCTGTTTTTT
TRBV7-9	.	.	TRBJ2-3	CASSPGPDTQYF	TGTGCCAGCAGCCCGGGACCGGATACGCAGTATTTT
TRBV4-3	TRBD2	.	TRBJ2-7	CASSQDQAGASYEQYF	TGCGCCAGCAGCCAAGATCAGGCGGGAGCATCCTACGAGCAGTACTTC
TRBV7-6	TRBD1	.	TRBJ1-4	CASSYGTGEEKLFF	TGTGCCAGCAGCTACGGGACAGGAGAAGAAAAACTGTTTTTT
TRBV21-1	.	once	TRBJ2-7	CASSMLASAYEQYF	TGTGCCAGCAGCATGCTAGCCTCCGCCTACGAGCAGTACTTC